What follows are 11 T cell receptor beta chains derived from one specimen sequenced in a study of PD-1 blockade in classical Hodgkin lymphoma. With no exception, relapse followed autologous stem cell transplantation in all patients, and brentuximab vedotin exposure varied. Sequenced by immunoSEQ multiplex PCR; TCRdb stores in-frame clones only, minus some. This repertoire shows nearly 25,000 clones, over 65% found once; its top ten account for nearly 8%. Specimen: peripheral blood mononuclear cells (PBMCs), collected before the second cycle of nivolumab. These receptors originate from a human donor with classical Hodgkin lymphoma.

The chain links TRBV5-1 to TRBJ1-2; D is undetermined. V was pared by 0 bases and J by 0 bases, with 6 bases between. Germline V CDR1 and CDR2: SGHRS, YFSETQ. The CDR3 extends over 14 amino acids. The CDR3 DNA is TGCGCCAGCAGCTTGGCGGAAGCTAACTATGGCTACACCTTC. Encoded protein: CASSLAEANYGYTF.

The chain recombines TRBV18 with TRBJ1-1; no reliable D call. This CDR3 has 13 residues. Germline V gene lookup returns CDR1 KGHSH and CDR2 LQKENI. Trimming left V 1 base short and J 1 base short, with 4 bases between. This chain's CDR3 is CASSPQRNTEAFF. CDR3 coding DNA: TGTGCCAGCTCACCACAGAGGAACACTGAAGCTTTCTTT. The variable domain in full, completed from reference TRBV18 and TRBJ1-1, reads NAGVMQNPRHLVRRRGQEARLRCSPMKGHSHVYWYRQLPEEGLKFMVYLQKENIIDESGMPKERFSAEFPKEGPSILRIQQVVRGDSAAYFCASSPQRNTEAFFGQGTRLTVV.

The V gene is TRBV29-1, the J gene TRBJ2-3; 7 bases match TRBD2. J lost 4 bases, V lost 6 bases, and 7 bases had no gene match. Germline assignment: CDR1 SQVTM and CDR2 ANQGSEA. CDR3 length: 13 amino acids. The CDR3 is CSVLSGWADTQYF. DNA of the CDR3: TGCAGCGTCCTTAGCGGGTGGGCAGATACGCAGTATTTT.

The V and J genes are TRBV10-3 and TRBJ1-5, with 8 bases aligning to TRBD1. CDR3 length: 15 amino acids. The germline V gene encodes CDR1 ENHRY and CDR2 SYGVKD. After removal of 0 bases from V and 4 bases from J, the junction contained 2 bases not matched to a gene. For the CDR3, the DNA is TGTGCCATCAGTGAGTCCTGGACAGGGAATCAGCCCCAGCATTTT. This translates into CAISESWTGNQPQHF.

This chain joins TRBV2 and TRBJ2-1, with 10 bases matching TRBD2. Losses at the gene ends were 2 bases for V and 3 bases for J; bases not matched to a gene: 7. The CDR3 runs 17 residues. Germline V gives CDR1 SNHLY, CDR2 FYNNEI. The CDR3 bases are TGTGCCAGCAGTGAACTATCGTCTAGCGGGAGCTACAATGAGCAGTTCTTC. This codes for CASSELSSSGSYNEQFF. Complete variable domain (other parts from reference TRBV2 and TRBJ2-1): EPEVTQTPSHQVTQMGQEVILRCVPISNHLYFYWYRQILGQKVEFLVSFYNNEISEKSEIFDDQFSVERPDGSNFTLKIRSTKLEDSAMYFCASSELSSSGSYNEQFFGPGTRLTVL.

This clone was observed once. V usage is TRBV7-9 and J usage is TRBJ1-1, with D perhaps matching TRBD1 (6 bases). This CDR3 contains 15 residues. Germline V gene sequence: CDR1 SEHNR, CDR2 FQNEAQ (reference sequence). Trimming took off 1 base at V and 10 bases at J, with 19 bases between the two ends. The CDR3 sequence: CASSLEGGTRRRAFF. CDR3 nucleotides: TGTGCCAGCAGCTTAGAGGGGGGGACCCGAAGGCGAGCTTTCTTT.

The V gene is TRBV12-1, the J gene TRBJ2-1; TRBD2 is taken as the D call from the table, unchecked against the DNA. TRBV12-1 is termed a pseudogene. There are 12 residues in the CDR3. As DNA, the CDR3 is TGTGCCAGCAGCCTTCCTCCTTATGAGCAGTTCTTC. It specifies CASSLPPYEQFF.

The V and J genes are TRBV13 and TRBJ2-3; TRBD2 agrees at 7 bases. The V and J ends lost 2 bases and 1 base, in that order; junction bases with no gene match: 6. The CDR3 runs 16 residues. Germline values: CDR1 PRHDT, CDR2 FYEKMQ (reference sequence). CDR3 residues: CASSLLAGLRTDTQYF. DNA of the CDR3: TGTGCCAGCAGCTTATTAGCGGGCCTGCGCACAGATACGCAGTATTTT.

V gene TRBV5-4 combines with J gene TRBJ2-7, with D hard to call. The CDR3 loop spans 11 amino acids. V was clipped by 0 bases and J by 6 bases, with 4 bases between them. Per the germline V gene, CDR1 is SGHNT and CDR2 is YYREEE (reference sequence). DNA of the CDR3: TGTGCCAGCAGCTTGGGTTTCGAGCAGTACTTC. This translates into CASSLGFEQYF.

In DNA, the CDR3 is TGCGCCAGCAGCAGCCGGGGGGCAGAGACCCAGTACTTC. As protein: CASSSRGAETQYF. The rearrangement links TRBV4-1 to TRBJ2-5; weak D call: TRBD2 (7 bases). CDR3 length: 13 amino acids. V lost 5 bases and J lost 4, with 11 bases in between. Germline values: CDR1 MGHRA, CDR2 YSYEKL.

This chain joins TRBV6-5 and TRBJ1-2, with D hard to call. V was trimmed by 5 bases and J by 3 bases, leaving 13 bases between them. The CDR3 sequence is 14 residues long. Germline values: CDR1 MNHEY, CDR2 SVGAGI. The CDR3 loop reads CASSPPGEDYGYTF. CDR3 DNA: TGTGCCAGCAGTCCCCCTGGCGAGGACTATGGCTACACCTTC.